The entry that follows covers one T cell receptor (beta chain) sequence. The naive CD8 fraction comprised CD45RO-negative cells positively selected for CCR7 and excluded terminally differentiated effector memory CD45RA+ cells. This entry belongs to a study of shared clonotypes between healthy human individuals. This CDR3 has 14 residues. V lost 2 bases to trimming and J lost 7 bases, with 12 bases between them. Germline V gene sequence: CDR1 MNHNS, CDR2 SASEGT. The data were produced by immunoSEQ multiplex PCR, yet TCRdb's version contains in-frame clones alone and is incomplete. The sample holds nearly 2 million clones, about 95% seen once.

This sequence was found in a man between 18 and 29 years old in good health. The genes are TRBV6-1 and TRBJ2-1; D gene unclear. Material for sequencing was naive CD8+ T cells sorted from blood. In nucleotides, the CDR3 is TGTGCCAGCAGTGAATTAAGAGGACCTAATGAGCAGTTCTTC. This sequence encodes CASSELRGPNEQFF.